The present T cell receptor (beta chain) was sequenced within a study of blood T cell repertoires in COVID-19. The assay was immunoSEQ multiplex PCR, and TCRdb's table has in-frame clones only and misses some. Altogether approximately 440,000 clones are present, about nine tenths being singletons, with the ten largest covering 0.7%. The V gene's germline CDR1 is SNHLY and CDR2 FYNNEI. CDR3 length: 16 residues. V shed 1 base and J 6 bases; nucleotides not matched to a gene: 7. Participant-given clinical history determined each cohort assignment. Cohort 3 donors counted as recovered after two negative PCRs, clearance, or resolved symptoms.

The TCR sequence derives from a woman younger than 35 who had recovered from COVID-19. Material for sequencing was PBMCs or T cells enriched from blood (not recorded which). V is TRBV2 and J is TRBJ2-1, with 9 bases that match TRBD1. The CDR3 sequence is CASSEVGTGLANEQFF. CDR3 nucleotides: TGTGCCAGCAGTGAAGTGGGGACAGGGCTGGCCAATGAGCAGTTCTTC. Together with reference TRBV2 and TRBJ2-1, the CDR3 gives the full variable domain: EPEVTQTPSHQVTQMGQEVILRCVPISNHLYFYWYRQILGQKVEFLVSFYNNEISEKSEIFDDQFSVERPDGSNFTLKIRSTKLEDSAMYFCASSEVGTGLANEQFFGPGTRLTVL.